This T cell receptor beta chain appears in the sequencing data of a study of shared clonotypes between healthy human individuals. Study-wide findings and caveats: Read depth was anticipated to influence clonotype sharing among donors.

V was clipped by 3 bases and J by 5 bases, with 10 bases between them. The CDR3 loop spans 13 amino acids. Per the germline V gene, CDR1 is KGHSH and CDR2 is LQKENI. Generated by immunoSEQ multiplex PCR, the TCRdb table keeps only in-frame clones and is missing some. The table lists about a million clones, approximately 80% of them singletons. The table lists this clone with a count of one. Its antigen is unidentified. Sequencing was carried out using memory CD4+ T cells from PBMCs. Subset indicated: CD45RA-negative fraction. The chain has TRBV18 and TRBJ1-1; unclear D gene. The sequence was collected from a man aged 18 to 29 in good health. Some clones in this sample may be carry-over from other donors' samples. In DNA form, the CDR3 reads TGTGCCAGCTCACCGTTGGGATGGACTGAAGCTTTCTTT. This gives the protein CASSPLGWTEAFF.